A single sample gave rise to the 27 T cell receptor beta chains below, sequenced in a study of T cell responses to AZD1222 COVID-19 vaccine. Libraries were prepared by immunoSEQ multiplex PCR; TCRdb keeps only in-frame clonotypes and omits some of them. The top ten hold roughly 6% of the sample, which has about 85,000 clones, 88% seen once. The sequences come from peripheral blood, collected on day 0 of AZD1222 vaccination. The receptors stem from an adult in good health.

The chain has TRBV27 and TRBJ2-7; tentative D call: TRBD1 (5 bases). The V gene's germline CDR1 is MNHEY and CDR2 SMNVEV (reference sequence). There are 15 residues in the CDR3. V lost 2 bases to trimming and J lost 5 bases, with 16 bases between them. CDR3 sequence reads: CASSLVQGRWDEQYF. The CDR3 DNA sequence: TGTGCCAGCAGTTTAGTTCAGGGTAGGTGGGACGAGCAGTACTTC.

This rearrangement joins TRBV29-1 to TRBJ1-1; D gene unclear. Between the trimmed V and J ends, which lost 4 bases and 4 bases, there was a span of 10 bases. Germline V gene sequence: CDR1 SQVTM, CDR2 ANQGSEA. CDR3 length: 12 residues. CDR3 protein: CSVASGSTEAFF. The CDR3, as DNA: TGCAGCGTTGCTTCTGGGAGCACTGAAGCTTTCTTT.

This rearrangement joins TRBV24-1 to TRBJ2-1; 10 nucleotides match TRBD1. CDR1 is KGHDR, CDR2 SFDVKD, per germline. V lost 4 bases and J lost 4; bases outside the gene matches: 3. The CDR3 consists of 15 residues. The CDR3 loop reads CATSDWDRGYNEQFF. The CDR3 DNA follows: TGTGCCACCAGTGACTGGGACAGGGGTTACAATGAGCAGTTCTTC.

The chain combines TRBV9 with TRBJ2-1, with a weak D call TRBD2 (6 bases). The CDR3 has 14 residues. Trimming left V 1 base short and J 6 bases short, with 11 bases between. Germline CDR1 reads SGDLS; CDR2 reads YYNGEE. CDR3 in amino acids: CASSVLGRRNEQFF. The CDR3 nucleotides read TGTGCCAGCAGCGTATTAGGGAGGCGCAATGAGCAGTTCTTC.

This clone showed up just a few times. V gene TRBV10-3 combines with J gene TRBJ1-5, with 9 positions matching TRBD1. The CDR3 loop spans 16 amino acids. The germline CDR1 and CDR2 sequences are ENHRY and SYGVKD. Unmatched junction bases numbered 7, after V lost 3 bases and J lost 4 bases. CDR3 sequence (DNA): TGTGCCATCAGTGAAACTTTGGGACAGGGTAATCAGCCCCAGCATTTT. Translation: CAISETLGQGNQPQHF.

With regard to this clone: The same CDR3 can be traced to other DNA sequences in this sample. This rearrangement joins TRBV29-1 to TRBJ2-7; D is undetermined. There are 10 residues in the CDR3. In germline, CDR1 is SQVTM, CDR2 ANQGSEA. V was trimmed by 4 bases and J by 3 bases, leaving 4 bases between them. As DNA, the CDR3 is TGCAGCGTTGGTGACTACGAGCAGTACTTC. Protein product: CSVGDYEQYF.

The CDR3 region has the DNA TGTGCCAGCAGTTTAAGCGTTGGAGGAAACACCATATATTTT. It encodes CASSLSVGGNTIYF. The V and J genes are TRBV27 and TRBJ1-3; D call uncertain. The germline V gene has CDR1 MNHEY and CDR2 SMNVEV (reference sequence). V was pared by 2 bases and J by 4 bases, with 9 bases between. This CDR3 spans 14 amino acids.

V gene TRBV28 combines with J gene TRBJ2-5; D possibly matches TRBD1 or TRBD2 (6 bases each). The V and J ends lost 5 bases and 5 bases respectively, with 9 bases between them. Germline V CDR1 and CDR2: MDHEN, SYDVKM. The CDR3 length is 12 residues. The DNA for the CDR3 is TGTGCCAGCAGTCAGGGGAGGGAGACCCAGTACTTC. Translated: CASSQGRETQYF.

The rearrangement uses TRBV21-1 and TRBJ2-1; the listed D gene, TRBD1, was not tested against the DNA. TRBV21-1 is annotated as a pseudogene. This CDR3 has 16 residues. DNA for the CDR3: TGTGCCAGCAGCAAAGAAACGGGACAGCCGTACAATGAGCAGTTCTTC. Protein sequence: CASSKETGQPYNEQFF.

V usage is TRBV7-9 and J usage is TRBJ1-2; a possible D gene is TRBD1 (5 bases). V was pared by 5 bases and J by 8 bases, with 12 bases between. This CDR3 is 12 amino acids long. Per germline, CDR1 SEHNR and CDR2 FQNEAQ (reference sequence). The CDR3 loop is CASSLRDGGYTF. The DNA for the CDR3 is TGTGCCAGCAGCCTCAGGGACGGCGGCTACACCTTC.

This chain uses TRBV27 with TRBJ1-1, with D possibly being TRBD1 (5 bases). The CDR3 loop spans 14 amino acids. Germline CDR1 and CDR2: MNHEY and SMNVEV (reference sequence). Trimming cost V 5 bases and J 1 base, with 11 bases left between them. This CDR3 reads CASSVGPWNTEAFF. Here the CDR3 DNA reads TGTGCCAGCAGTGTGGGACCTTGGAACACTGAAGCTTTCTTT.

This CDR3 reads CASSLTGKGDGTQYF. Here the CDR3 DNA reads TGTGCCAGCAGCTTAACGGGGAAAGGAGATGGTACGCAGTATTTT. This chain links TRBV7-3 with TRBJ2-3; D gene uncertain. The germline V gene encodes CDR1 SGHTA and CDR2 FQGTGA. The CDR3 covers 15 residues. Trimming took off 0 bases at V and 8 bases at J, with 15 bases between the two ends.

The J gene is TRBJ2-7, the V gene TRBV4-3, with 9 bases matching TRBD1. V shed 1 base and J 3 bases; nucleotides not matched to a gene: 7. Germline V gene lookup returns CDR1 LGHNA and CDR2 YSLEER. This CDR3 region has 16 residues. CDR3 sequence reads: CASSQVGQGINYEQYF. DNA of the CDR3: TGCGCCAGCAGCCAAGTTGGACAGGGGATCAACTACGAGCAGTACTTC.

V is TRBV27 and J is TRBJ1-5; a weak D match, TRBD1 (5 bases). The CDR3 loop spans 15 amino acids. CDR1 MNHEY and CDR2 SMNVEV come from the germline V gene (reference sequence). Trimming shortened V by 1 base and J by 1 base, and 8 bases separated the two germline ends. The CDR3 DNA follows: TGTGCCAGCAGTTTATGGGGGAGAAGCAATCAGCCCCAGCATTTT. It encodes CASSLWGRSNQPQHF.

V usage is TRBV28 and J usage is TRBJ1-6; D is possibly TRBD1 (5 bases). Germline assignment: CDR1 MDHEN and CDR2 SYDVKM. V lost 1 base to trimming and J lost 9 bases, with 10 bases between them. The CDR3 spans 14 residues. CDR3 sequence reads: CASSLSQASSPLHF. CDR3 DNA sequence: TGTGCCAGCAGTTTATCACAGGCGAGTTCACCCCTCCACTTT.

The J gene is TRBJ2-1, the V gene TRBV3-1 (or the pseudogene TRBV3-2); 11 nucleotides agree with TRBD2. The CDR3 is made up of 17 amino acids. V gave up 4 bases and J gave up 7 bases; unmatched junction bases: 12. The V gene's germline CDR1 is LGHDT and CDR2 YNNKEL (reference sequence). In DNA form, the CDR3 reads TGTGCCAGCAGCCCACCCCGACTAGCGGGACCCCAGAATGAGCAGTTCTTC. Encoded protein: CASSPPRLAGPQNEQFF.

The chain couples TRBV7-7 to TRBJ2-7, with TRBD2 identical over 12 bases. The CDR3 loop spans 18 amino acids. With 4 bases clipped from V and 0 bases from J, the junction kept 10 bases outside the gene matches. Germline V CDR1 and CDR2: SSHAT, FNYEAQ (reference sequence). For the CDR3, the DNA is TGTGCCAGCAGCTCCCCGACTAGCGGGAGTGTCGGCTCCTACGAGCAGTACTTC. Residues: CASSSPTSGSVGSYEQYF. Full variable domain (rest looked up from reference TRBV7-7 and TRBJ2-7): GAGVSQSPRYKVTKRGQDVTLRCDPISSHATLYWYQQALGQGPEFLTYFNYEAQPDKSGLPSDRFSAERPEGSISTLTIQRTEQRDSAMYRCASSSPTSGSVGSYEQYFGPGTRLTVT.

The chain couples TRBV27 to TRBJ2-7, with unresolved D. The length of the CDR3 is 14 residues. Deletions cut 5 bases from V and 4 bases from J, with 15 bases between. From germline, CDR1 is MNHEY and CDR2 SMNVEV (reference sequence). The CDR3: CASSLKSTRYEQYF. The DNA of the CDR3 is TGTGCCAGCAGTCTCAAGTCTACGAGGTACGAGCAGTACTTC.

This rearrangement joins TRBV28 to TRBJ2-7; TRBD1 agrees at 8 bases. The CDR3 contains 13 residues. The V gene's germline CDR1 is MDHEN and CDR2 SYDVKM. V was clipped by 6 bases and J by 3 bases; unmatched bases: 4. CDR3 sequence reads: CASSRTGYYEQYF. CDR3 sequence (DNA): TGTGCCAGCAGCCGGACAGGGTACTACGAGCAGTACTTC.

This chain uses TRBV5-6 with TRBJ2-2; 8 nucleotides align to TRBD1. Germline V gene sequence: CDR1 SGHDT, CDR2 YYEEEE. The V and J ends lost 7 bases and 3 bases, in that order; junction bases with no gene match: 11. The CDR3 totals 16 residues. CDR3 bases: TGTGCCAGCCAAGTCGGTGGGACAGGCTACACCGGGGAGCTGTTTTTT. This codes for CASQVGGTGYTGELFF.

This sequence joins TRBV28 and TRBJ2-7, with 11 bases lining up with TRBD2. J lost 1 base, V lost 6 bases, and 2 bases had no gene match. This CDR3 has 14 residues. The germline V gene encodes CDR1 MDHEN and CDR2 SYDVKM. The CDR3 reads CASSLAGGSYEQYF. The CDR3 DNA is TGTGCCAGCAGCCTAGCGGGAGGTTCCTACGAGCAGTACTTC.

This clone was seen once. V and J are TRBV27 and TRBJ1-6; a weak D match, TRBD1 (6 bases). V lost 2 bases to trimming and J lost 6 bases, with 11 bases between them. Germline CDR1 reads MNHEY; CDR2 reads SMNVEV (reference sequence). The CDR3 consists of 15 residues. The DNA of the CDR3 is TGTGCCAGCAGTTTACAGACACAGGGTAATTCACCCCTCCACTTT. Protein product: CASSLQTQGNSPLHF.

The rearrangement links TRBV9 to TRBJ1-6; unclear D gene. Germline values: CDR1 SGDLS, CDR2 YYNGEE. The CDR3 contains 14 residues. V lost 0 bases and J 8 bases, leaving 9 bases between the germline ends. CDR3 sequence: CASSVAGSDSPLHF. The DNA of the CDR3 is TGTGCCAGCAGCGTAGCAGGAAGTGATTCACCCCTCCACTTT.

The V and J genes are TRBV7-7 and TRBJ2-5; D is tentatively TRBD1 or TRBD2 (5 bases each). The ends were cut back, 1 base at V and 1 base at J, with 10 bases in the middle. The CDR3 sequence is 15 residues long. Germline values: CDR1 SSHAT, CDR2 FNYEAQ (reference sequence). CDR3 DNA: TGTGCCAGCAGCTTAGGCCGGGACGTCCAAGAGACCCAGTACTTC. This gives the protein CASSLGRDVQETQYF.

This chain links TRBV11-2 with TRBJ2-5, with unresolved D. CDR3 length: 15 amino acids. Germline CDR1 is SGHAT and CDR2 is FQNNGV. V shed 4 bases and J shed 5 bases, with 17 bases lying between them. The CDR3 DNA reads TGTGCCAGCAGCTCCGCTGGCCAAACCCGGGAGACCCAGTACTTC. This gives the protein CASSSAGQTRETQYF. Filled out from reference TRBV11-2 and TRBJ2-5, the complete variable domain reads EAGVAQSPRYKIIEKRQSVAFWCNPISGHATLYWYQQILGQGPKLLIQFQNNGVVDDSQLPKDRFSAERLKGVDSTLKIQPAKLEDSAVYLCASSSAGQTRETQYFGPGTRLLVL.

The chain combines TRBV27 with TRBJ2-7, with 7 bases matching TRBD1. CDR1 and CDR2 from the germline V gene are MNHEY and SMNVEV (reference sequence). Losses at the gene ends were 5 bases for V and 5 bases for J; bases not matched to a gene: 9. CDR3 length: 14 residues. Here the CDR3 reads CASSMTGIVHEQYF. Here the CDR3 DNA reads TGTGCCAGCAGTATGACAGGGATTGTCCACGAGCAGTACTTC.

This clone was counted only a few times. The chain employs TRBV10-1 and TRBJ2-3, with D possibly matching TRBD1 (5 bases). The V gene's germline CDR1 is WNHNN and CDR2 SYGVQD (reference sequence). With 6 bases removed from V and 4 bases from J, the gap between germline ends came to 17 bases. This CDR3 has 15 amino acids. In nucleotides, the CDR3 is TGCGCCAGCAGCGCTCAGGGCCAGCCGGCAGATACGCAGTATTTT. Translation: CASSAQGQPADTQYF.